The 17 T cell receptor beta chains listed next were all sequenced from one sample in a study of cytomegalovirus exposure and HLA in healthy donors. In the PCR, 60 Vbeta and 13 Jbeta primers were used. TCRdb keeps only in-frame clones here, not all; method: immunoSEQ multiplex PCR. Of roughly 100,000 clones in the sample, approximately 83% were seen once. The sample was PBMCs. These receptors were obtained from a man younger than 35 in good health and CMV-seronegative.

This clone was seen just once. The chain has TRBV10-1 and TRBJ1-1, with 8 bases matching TRBD1. The length of the CDR3 is 16 residues. Per the germline V gene, CDR1 is WNHNN and CDR2 is SYGVQD (reference sequence). V shed 2 bases, J shed 3 bases, and the junction held 8 bases outside the gene matches. The CDR3 bases are TGCGCCAGCAGTGAGACATACAGGGGGGAAGACACTGAAGCTTTCTTT. As protein: CASSETYRGEDTEAFF.

This chain connects TRBV2 to TRBJ2-7, with D possibly being TRBD2 (6 bases). Trimming removed 4 bases at V and 4 bases at J, with 11 bases between. Germline assignment: CDR1 SNHLY and CDR2 FYNNEI. The CDR3 sequence is 13 residues long. CDR3 DNA: TGTGCCAGCAGTGTGGACTACGAGTACGAGCAGTACTTC. Translating gives CASSVDYEYEQYF.

The rearrangement joins TRBV29-1 to TRBJ2-3; 15 bases fit TRBD2. Germline values: CDR1 SQVTM, CDR2 ANQGSEA. The CDR3 spans 14 residues. V lost 6 bases and J lost 5; bases outside the gene matches: 3. The CDR3 protein is CSVGTSGRRDTQYF. For the CDR3, the DNA is TGCAGCGTGGGGACTAGCGGGAGGCGAGATACGCAGTATTTT.

This chain links TRBV28 with TRBJ1-1, with D possibly being TRBD1 (5 bases). The germline gives CDR1 MDHEN, CDR2 SYDVKM. The CDR3 is 15 residues long. Trimming pared 6 bases from V and 2 bases from J, leaving 16 bases between. CDR3 bases: TGTGCCAGCAGGGCAGGGCTGGCCCTAAACACTGAAGCTTTCTTT. Translation gives CASRAGLALNTEAFF.

V gene TRBV28 combines with J gene TRBJ1-5; a possible D gene is TRBD1 (6 bases). Germline CDR1 is MDHEN and CDR2 is SYDVKM. The CDR3 is 15 amino acids. V lost 8 bases, J lost 9 bases, and 23 bases lay in between. The DNA of the CDR3 is TGTGCCAGCCTTAAGGCGGGGGCCCTTCAGGGGCCCCAGCATTTT. Amino acid sequence: CASLKAGALQGPQHF.

This rearrangement joins TRBV7-2 to TRBJ2-7, with 8 bases matching TRBD2. Germline-derived CDR1 and CDR2 are SGHTA and FQGNSA. V was clipped by 4 bases and J by 2 bases; unmatched bases: 10. There are 16 residues in the CDR3. CDR3 amino acids: CASSSVLAAGTYEQYF. In DNA form, the CDR3 reads TGTGCCAGCAGCTCTGTACTAGCGGCCGGGACCTACGAGCAGTACTTC.

This chain joins TRBV5-4 and TRBJ1-1; tentative D call: TRBD1 (6 bases). V lost 5 bases and J 4 bases, leaving 12 bases between the germline ends. Germline V lookup: CDR1 SGHNT, CDR2 YYREEE (reference sequence). The CDR3 spans 13 residues. The CDR3 loop reads CASRWGGGTEAFF. The CDR3 DNA reads as TGTGCCAGCAGATGGGGAGGGGGCACTGAAGCTTTCTTT. Full variable domain (remainder filled in from reference TRBV5-4 and TRBJ1-1): ETGVTQSPTHLIKTRGQQVTLRCSSQSGHNTVSWYQQALGQGPQFIFQYYREEENGRGNFPPRFSGLQFPNYSSELNVNALELDDSALYLCASRWGGGTEAFFGQGTRLTVV.

This rearrangement joins TRBV27 to TRBJ1-1, with 9 bases matching TRBD1. Trimming cost V 5 bases and J 1 base; bases outside gene matches: 2. The CDR3 has 14 residues. Germline CDR1 MNHEY, CDR2 SMNVEV (reference sequence). The CDR3 DNA reads TGTGCCAGCAGTCGGACAGGGGCGAACACTGAAGCTTTCTTT. It is translated as CASSRTGANTEAFF.

Points on this clone: The junction and the germline gene differ at one end; a read error may be behind it. Different DNA sequences within this sample yield the same CDR3. V is TRBV4-3 and J is TRBJ2-7; 8 bases are shared with TRBD1. Germline loops: CDR1 LGHNA, CDR2 YSLEER. The CDR3 runs 16 residues. CDR3 region: CASSQVGRDRSYEQYF. The CDR3 DNA is TGCGCCAGCAGCCAAGTAGGACGGGACAGGTCCTACGAGCAGTATTTC.

V gene TRBV5-6 combines with J gene TRBJ1-1, with 8 positions matching TRBD1. J was trimmed by 5 bases and V by 0 bases; bases with no gene match: 6. Germline CDR1 is SGHDT and CDR2 is YYEEEE. The CDR3 loop spans 15 amino acids. CDR3 region: CASSLVGRGRTEAFF. The CDR3 DNA follows: TGTGCCAGCAGCTTGGTTGGCAGGGGGCGGACTGAAGCTTTCTTT.

This chain links TRBV4-3 with TRBJ1-1; a weak D match, TRBD1 (5 bases). The CDR3 is 14 residues long. Germline V gene data show CDR1 as LGHNA and CDR2 as YSLEER. V was trimmed by 1 base and J by 3 bases, leaving 9 bases between them. In nucleotides, the CDR3 is TGCGCCAGCAGCCAAGCTCCAGGGTACACTGAAGCTTTCTTT. Protein product: CASSQAPGYTEAFF.

The chain is built from TRBV7-6 and TRBJ1-2; 9 nucleotides line up with TRBD1. V trimming: 4 bases; J trimming: 0 bases; junction bases outside the gene matches: 12. The CDR3 length is 18 residues. Per germline, CDR1 SGHVS and CDR2 FNYEAQ. CDR3: CASSSLQGATLANYGYTF. For the CDR3, the DNA is TGTGCCAGCAGCTCGTTACAGGGGGCGACGTTAGCTAACTATGGCTACACCTTC.

The chain combines TRBV25-1 with TRBJ1-3, with D possibly being TRBD1 (5 bases). This CDR3 is 13 amino acids long. Germline V gene data show CDR1 as MGHDK and CDR2 as SYGVNS. V lost 8 bases, J lost 2 bases, and 10 bases lay in between. CDR3 in amino acids: CASLGPAGNTIYF. In nucleotides, the CDR3 is TGTGCCAGCTTGGGGCCGGCTGGAAACACCATATATTTT.

This rearrangement joins TRBV29-1 to TRBJ2-1; 7 positions agree with TRBD1. The length of the CDR3 is 14 residues. V was pared by 4 bases and J by 2 bases, with 5 bases of the junction left unmatched. In germline, CDR1 is SQVTM, CDR2 ANQGSEA. CDR3 loop: CSVGQGNPYNEQFF. CDR3 in DNA: TGCAGCGTTGGACAGGGTAACCCCTACAATGAGCAGTTCTTC.

The chain links TRBV29-1 to TRBJ2-7; no clear D gene. The CDR3 is 13 residues long. V was clipped by 1 base and J by 5 bases, with 12 bases between them. CDR1 is SQVTM and CDR2 is ANQGSEA in the germline V gene. The CDR3, as DNA: TGCAGCGTTGAAGGAGGCCTAAGACACGAGCAGTACTTC. As protein: CSVEGGLRHEQYF.

The J gene is TRBJ2-1, the V gene TRBV11-3, with D possibly TRBD1 on 5 matching bases. Per the germline V gene, CDR1 is SGHNT and CDR2 is YENEEA. The CDR3 is made up of 15 amino acids. V gave up 0 bases and J gave up 6 bases, with 12 bases separating them. CDR3 nucleotides: TGTGCCAGCAGCTTAGATCCAGGGATTTCCAATGAGCAGTTCTTC. This sequence encodes CASSLDPGISNEQFF.

The chain recombines TRBV6-1 with TRBJ1-5; a weak D match, TRBD1 (6 bases). There are 16 residues in the CDR3. Trimming cost V 3 bases and J 6 bases, with 18 bases left between them. Germline CDR1 is MNHNS and CDR2 is SASEGT. The DNA of the CDR3 is TGTGCCAGCAGTGACCCGTCCGGGGGGCCTATTCAGCCCCAGCATTTT. Protein product: CASSDPSGGPIQPQHF.